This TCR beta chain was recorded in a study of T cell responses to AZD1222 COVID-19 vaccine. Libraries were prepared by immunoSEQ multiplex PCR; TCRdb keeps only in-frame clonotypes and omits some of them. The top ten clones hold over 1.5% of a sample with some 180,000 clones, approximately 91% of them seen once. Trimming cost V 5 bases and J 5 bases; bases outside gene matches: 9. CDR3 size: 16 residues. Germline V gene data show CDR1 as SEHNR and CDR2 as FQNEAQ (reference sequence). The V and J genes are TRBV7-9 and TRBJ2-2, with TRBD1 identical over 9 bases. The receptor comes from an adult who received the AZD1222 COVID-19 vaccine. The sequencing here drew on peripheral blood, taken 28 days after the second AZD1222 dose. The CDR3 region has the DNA TGTGCCAGCAGCGTGGTTTGGGACAGGGTAACCGGGGAGCTGTTTTTT. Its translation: CASSVVWDRVTGELFF.